The 30 T cell receptor beta chains in this list originate from one sample, sequenced in a study of response to subunit inactivated influenza vaccine (dated by TCRdb to about 2018). Library generation was performed with RT-PCR. TCRdb records Illumina HiSeq 2500 as the sequencer. The public reads were reanalyzed by TCRdb: fastp trimming at Q25, MiXCR alignment, in-frame beta chains only. Rows with one shared CDR3 protein collapse into an entry with the most common genes and DNA. For this sample the table gives more than 600,000 distinct CDR3 sequences, of which around 20% were detected only once. The ten largest clones add up to approximately 11% of the sample. The material sequenced was PBMCs from blood, taken 4 to 6 days after vaccination. The receptors stem from a man over 45 who received an inactivated influenza vaccine. Donor details come from another sample of the same person, matched by shared clones.

In its sample, this clonotype was seen once. The J gene is TRBJ2-7, the V gene TRBV27, with D hard to call. CDR3 length: 15 residues. Germline CDR1 MNHEY, CDR2 SMNVEV (reference sequence). Trimming removed 0 bases from V and 2 bases from J, with 11 bases in between. In DNA form, the CDR3 reads TGTGCCAGCAGTTTATCTACTACTCGAGCCTACGAGCAGTACTTC. Translation gives CASSLSTTRAYEQYF.

In this sample, this clonotype turned up a few times. The genes are TRBV6-1 and TRBJ2-7; TRBD2 aligns across 11 bases. CDR3 size: 16 residues. Trimming removed 5 bases from V and 3 bases from J; junction bases left unmatched: 9. Germline V gene lookup returns CDR1 MNHNS and CDR2 SASEGT. CDR3: CASSLLGTSGNYEQYF. As DNA, the CDR3 is TGTGCCAGCAGTCTCTTAGGGACTAGCGGAAACTACGAGCAGTACTTC.

This sequence joins TRBV28 and TRBJ2-7, with 8 positions matching TRBD1. Germline V lookup: CDR1 MDHEN, CDR2 SYDVKM. Germline trimming cut 4 bases from V and 6 bases from J; bases unmatched to any gene: 17. The CDR3 contains 17 residues. The DNA for the CDR3 is TGTGCCAGCAGTTCCCTTCGAACTGGACAGGGAAGGGGCGAGCAGTACTTC. This encodes CASSSLRTGQGRGEQYF.

V and J are TRBV11-2 and TRBJ2-3; 7 bases are a match to TRBD1. V shed 6 bases and J 2 bases; nucleotides not matched to a gene: 8. The CDR3 spans 15 residues. Germline V gene lookup returns CDR1 SGHAT and CDR2 FQNNGV. The CDR3 sequence is CASRVGQTYTDTQYF. CDR3 DNA sequence: TGTGCCAGCAGGGTGGGACAGACTTACACAGATACGCAGTATTTT.

This clonotype was recorded a few times. The V gene is TRBV10-3, the J gene TRBJ2-2; no reliable D call. The V gene's germline CDR1 is ENHRY and CDR2 SYGVKD. V was cut by 2 bases and J by 2 bases, with 3 bases left in between. The CDR3 runs 13 residues. The CDR3 protein is CAISEDNTGELFF. The CDR3 DNA follows: TGTGCCATCAGTGAGGACAACACCGGGGAGCTGTTTTTT.

The chain couples TRBV7-8 to TRBJ2-4; TRBD2 might be the D (5 bases). The V gene's germline CDR1 is SGHVS and CDR2 FQNEAQ. CDR3 length: 18 amino acids. The ends were cut back, 2 bases at V and 1 base at J, with 18 bases in the middle. This chain's CDR3 is CASSLNWESAVAKNIQYF. CDR3 in DNA: TGTGCCAGCAGCTTAAATTGGGAGTCCGCGGTGGCCAAAAACATTCAGTACTTC. Filled out from reference TRBV7-8 and TRBJ2-4, the complete variable domain reads GAGVSQSPRYKVAKRGQDVALRCDPISGHVSLFWYQQALGQGPEFLTYFQNEAQLDKSGLPSDRFFAERPEGSVSTLKIQRTQQEDSAVYLCASSLNWESAVAKNIQYFGAGTRLSVL.

Many counts were recorded for this clonotype. This rearrangement joins TRBV20-1 to TRBJ1-1; D unresolved. From germline, CDR1 is DFQATT and CDR2 SNEGSKA (reference sequence). This CDR3 region has 14 residues. The V gene lost 0 bases and the J gene lost 7 bases, with 15 bases spanning the gap. The CDR3 nucleotides read TGCAGTGCTAGAGATATGAGGGAAGGGAGTGAAGCTTTCTTT. Its translation: CSARDMREGSEAFF.

The CDR3 spells CASSVAGQGLNYGYTF. The CDR3 DNA follows: TGTGCCAGCAGCGTAGCAGGCCAGGGGCTTAACTATGGCTACACCTTC. This chain links TRBV9 with TRBJ1-2, with TRBD1 as a possible D gene (6 bases). Germline V gene sequence: CDR1 SGDLS, CDR2 YYNGEE. V lost 0 bases, J lost 1 base, and 13 bases lay in between. The CDR3 has 16 amino acids.

The chain couples TRBV20-1 to TRBJ2-4; 7 nucleotides match TRBD2. The V and J ends lost 3 bases and 10 bases, in that order; junction bases with no gene match: 9. This CDR3 contains 13 residues. Germline values: CDR1 DFQATT, CDR2 SNEGSKA (reference sequence). The CDR3 DNA sequence: TGCAGTGCTAGGGGTAGCGGGTCATGGATTCAGTACTTC. Its protein is CSARGSGSWIQYF.

This clonotype has more than one count but fewer than ten. The rearrangement links TRBV5-4 to TRBJ2-7; TRBD2 is a possible D gene (6 bases). From germline, CDR1 is SGHNT and CDR2 YYREEE (reference sequence). This CDR3 is 14 amino acids long. V was trimmed by 3 bases and J by 7 bases, leaving 17 bases between them. The CDR3 DNA reads TGTGCCAGCAGCTCCGGGACTCTTCCGGATGAGCAGTACTTC. Protein sequence: CASSSGTLPDEQYF.

CDR3: CASSYSGLAFF. The CDR3 bases are TGTGCCAGCAGTTACTCAGGGTTGGCTTTCTTT. The chain joins TRBV6-5 to TRBJ1-1; D unclear. CDR1 is MNHEY, CDR2 SVGAGI, per germline. The CDR3 contains 11 residues. The V end lost 0 bases, the J end lost 11 bases, and 7 bases lay between the germline ends.

The chain joins TRBV28 to TRBJ2-1; maybe TRBD2 (6 bases). In germline, CDR1 is MDHEN, CDR2 SYDVKM. Trimming took off 1 base at V and 7 bases at J, with 17 bases between the two ends. The CDR3 has 16 residues. The CDR3 region has the DNA TGTGCCAGCAGTTTATCCCTAGCGTGGAATAGGAATGAGCAGTTCTTC. Its protein product is CASSLSLAWNRNEQFF. The entire variable domain, with the rest obtained from reference TRBV28 and TRBJ2-1, is as follows: DVKVTQSSRYLVKRTGEKVFLECVQDMDHENMFWYRQDPGLGLRLIYFSYDVKMKEKGDIPEGYSVSREKKERFSLILESASTNQTSMYLCASSLSLAWNRNEQFFGPGTRLTVL.

The rearrangement links TRBV12-3 or TRBV12-4 to TRBJ2-5, with D tentatively TRBD1 (6 bases). The CDR3 totals 13 residues. V was cut by 8 bases and J by 5 bases, with 15 bases left in between. Here the CDR3 DNA reads TGTGCCAGCCGGGCAGGGGCTGGGGAGACCCAGTACTTC. Translated, it gives CASRAGAGETQYF.

This clonotype came up a few times. The rearrangement uses TRBV11-2 and TRBJ2-1; no definite D call. This CDR3 has 13 amino acids. V was cut by 6 bases and J by 6 bases, with 12 bases left in between. Germline loops: CDR1 SGHAT, CDR2 FQNNGV. CDR3: CASRSTGPNEQFF. The CDR3 bases are TGTGCCAGCAGGTCTACTGGTCCCAATGAGCAGTTCTTC.

This clonotype was counted only a few times. This chain links TRBV7-2 with TRBJ2-7; 7 bases match TRBD2. The CDR3 has 17 residues. V dropped 2 bases and J dropped 1; count of bases not matched to a gene: 11. The germline V gene has CDR1 SGHTA and CDR2 FQGNSA. The DNA for the CDR3 is TGTGCCAGCAGCTTATCCCGCCTAGCGGAGAGGTCCTACGAGCAGTACTTC. As protein: CASSLSRLAERSYEQYF.

The gene calls are TRBV7-2 and TRBJ2-5; D may be TRBD1 (5 bases). The germline V gene encodes CDR1 SGHTA and CDR2 FQGNSA. The CDR3 loop spans 11 amino acids. V was cut by 3 bases and J by 11 bases, with 10 bases left in between. CDR3 region: CASSFVGPQYF. In nucleotides, the CDR3 is TGTGCCAGCAGCTTTGTGGGGCCACAGTACTTC.

The chain carries TRBV7-2 and TRBJ2-7, with TRBD2 matching over 9 bases. Germline CDR1 is SGHTA and CDR2 is FQGNSA. The V segment lost 1 base and the J segment 2 bases; nucleotides outside the gene matches: 9. The CDR3 covers 17 residues. CDR3 in DNA: TGTGCCAGCAGCTTAGTGGCTAGCGGGGCCCTACCCTACGAGCAGTACTTC. Protein sequence: CASSLVASGALPYEQYF.

Only a few counts were recorded for this clonotype. J is TRBJ1-1 and V is TRBV4-3; D not certain. The CDR3 loop spans 17 amino acids. From germline, CDR1 is LGHNA and CDR2 YSLEER. Trimming cost V 0 bases and J 11 bases, with 25 bases left between them. The chain's CDR3 is CASSQDLALLQSSGAFF. CDR3 coding DNA: TGCGCCAGCAGCCAAGATCTTGCGTTGCTACAGTCTAGTGGCGCTTTCTTT.

This clonotype appeared many times. The V and J genes are TRBV6-5 and TRBJ2-7; no definite D call. The V end lost 2 bases, the J end lost 3 bases, and 8 bases lay between the germline ends. Germline values: CDR1 MNHEY, CDR2 SVGAGI. This CDR3 spans 13 amino acids. CDR3: CASSYRDNYEQYF. CDR3 sequence (DNA): TGTGCCAGCAGTTACCGCGACAACTACGAGCAGTACTTC.

This clonotype showed up just a few times. The J gene is TRBJ2-1, the V gene TRBV20-1, with 10 bases identical to TRBD1. Unmatched junction bases numbered 4, after V lost 4 bases and J lost 7 bases. In germline, CDR1 is DFQATT, CDR2 SNEGSKA (reference sequence). CDR3 length equals 13 residues. CDR3 sequence: CSANRDRGNEQFF. CDR3 nucleotides: TGCAGTGCTAACCGGGACAGGGGAAATGAGCAGTTCTTC.

The V call is TRBV12-3 or TRBV12-4, the J call TRBJ2-7, with D perhaps assigned TRBD1 or TRBD2 (7 bases each). Trimming pared 7 bases from V and 3 bases from J, leaving 16 bases between. CDR3 size: 14 residues. CDR3 coding DNA: TGTGCCAGCACCCCAGGGGGGGCCCTCTACGAGCAGTACTTC. The encoded protein is CASTPGGALYEQYF.

This rearrangement joins TRBV6-2 or TRBV6-3 to TRBJ1-5; TRBD1 is a possible D gene (6 bases). The CDR3 is 16 residues long. V shed 0 bases and J shed 5 bases, with 14 bases lying between them. CDR1 is MNHEY and CDR2 is SVGEGT in the germline V gene. CDR3: CASSYSTHRVDQPQHF. In nucleotides, the CDR3 is TGTGCCAGCAGTTACTCTACCCACAGGGTGGATCAGCCCCAGCATTTT.

The count of this clonotype is one. The genes are TRBV9 and TRBJ2-1; 9 bases map to TRBD2. Germline V gene sequence: CDR1 SGDLS, CDR2 YYNGEE. This CDR3 is 17 amino acids long. Germline trimming cut 0 bases from V and 5 bases from J; bases unmatched to any gene: 9. The CDR3 coding sequence is TGTGCCAGCAGCGTAGGTGGTCGCGGGAGGGCTAACAATGAGCAGTTCTTC. Protein: CASSVGGRGRANNEQFF.

Many counts were recorded for this clonotype. The chain is built from TRBV7-2 and TRBJ2-7; the match to TRBD1 covers 7 bases. V lost 5 bases, J lost 1 base, and 5 bases stayed unmatched. The germline V gene has CDR1 SGHTA and CDR2 FQGNSA. CDR3 length: 14 residues. The CDR3 here is CASSQRGQSYEQYF. The CDR3 DNA reads as TGTGCCAGCAGCCAACGGGGACAGTCCTACGAGCAGTACTTC.

V gene TRBV11-2 combines with J gene TRBJ2-1; maybe TRBD2 (6 bases). V was shortened by 2 bases and J by 7 bases, with 12 bases between the two germline ends. CDR1 and CDR2 from the germline V gene are SGHAT and FQNNGV. The CDR3 consists of 14 residues. The CDR3 loop is CASSLIFGGNEQFF. In DNA form, the CDR3 reads TGTGCCAGCAGCTTAATATTTGGGGGGAATGAGCAGTTCTTC. The full variable domain, completed using reference TRBV11-2 and TRBJ2-1, is EAGVAQSPRYKIIEKRQSVAFWCNPISGHATLYWYQQILGQGPKLLIQFQNNGVVDDSQLPKDRFSAERLKGVDSTLKIQPAKLEDSAVYLCASSLIFGGNEQFFGPGTRLTVL.

CDR3 in amino acids: CASSHNREAAFF. CDR3 nucleotides: TGTGCCAGCAGCCATAACAGGGAGGCGGCTTTCTTT. The chain is built from TRBV14 and TRBJ1-1; D perhaps matches TRBD1 (6 bases). The CDR3 length is 12 residues. Germline assignment: CDR1 SGHDN and CDR2 FVKESK. V shed 3 bases and J shed 11 bases, with 13 bases lying between them.

This clonotype was seen once. V is TRBV7-2 and J is TRBJ2-1, with D perhaps TRBD2 (6 bases). Trimming cost V 1 base and J 8 bases, with 12 bases left between them. This CDR3 spans 14 amino acids. CDR1 and CDR2 (germline): SGHTA, FQGNSA. CDR3 amino acids: CASSLDWGVDEQFF. The CDR3 DNA sequence: TGTGCCAGCAGCTTAGATTGGGGGGTTGATGAGCAGTTCTTC.

The chain joins TRBV29-1 to TRBJ2-7; no reliable D call. The V end was cut by 6 bases, the J end by 6 bases, with 12 bases between. Germline loops: CDR1 SQVTM, CDR2 ANQGSEA. The CDR3 runs 11 residues. Here the CDR3 reads CSVRLFGEQYF. CDR3 in DNA: TGCAGCGTGAGGTTGTTTGGCGAGCAGTACTTC.

The chain combines TRBV7-6 with TRBJ2-3; 11 nucleotides line up with TRBD2. J gave up 4 bases and V 5 bases, and 5 bases lay outside the gene matches. Germline V gives CDR1 SGHVS, CDR2 FNYEAQ. The CDR3 is made up of 15 amino acids. The CDR3, as DNA: TGTGCCAGCAGCAATAGCGGGAGGGAGTCAGATACGCAGTATTTT. Amino acid sequence: CASSNSGRESDTQYF.

This clonotype was seen a handful of times. The chain couples TRBV5-1 to TRBJ2-1; D is possibly TRBD2 (6 bases). Germline loops: CDR1 SGHRS, CDR2 YFSETQ. V was shortened by 2 bases and J by 0 bases, with 9 bases between the two germline ends. The CDR3 sequence is 15 residues long. The CDR3 sequence is CASSLRGYSYNEQFF. In DNA form, the CDR3 reads TGCGCCAGCAGCTTACGGGGGTACTCCTACAATGAGCAGTTCTTC.